These 18 T cell receptor beta chains were sequenced from one sample in a study of OX40 agonist ivuxolimab in advanced cancers. Generated by immunoSEQ multiplex PCR, the TCRdb table keeps only in-frame clones and is missing some. The sample records around 150,000 clones, about nine tenths being singletons. The source was CD4+ or CD8+ T cells sorted from blood, collected in a trial of the OX40 agonist ivuxolimab. The receptors derive from an adult with an advanced solid tumor such as melanoma, head and neck, liver or kidney cancer.

The rearrangement links TRBV2 to TRBJ2-1, with D maybe TRBD2 (6 bases). The germline V gene encodes CDR1 SNHLY and CDR2 FYNNEI. CDR3 length: 17 residues. V dropped 5 bases and J dropped 4 bases, with 21 bases sitting between them. CDR3 residues: CASSLLTGTERYNEQFF. CDR3 in DNA: TGTGCCAGCAGTCTTTTGACCGGGACTGAGCGGTACAATGAGCAGTTCTTC.

The chain carries TRBV11-3 and TRBJ1-1; tentative D call: TRBD1 (5 bases). This CDR3 is built from 13 residues. The V end was cut by 1 base, the J end by 5 bases, with 8 bases between. Per the germline V gene, CDR1 is SGHNT and CDR2 is YENEEA. The CDR3 nucleotides read TGTGCCAGCAGCTTAGGGGGGAAGACTGAAGCTTTCTTT. Protein: CASSLGGKTEAFF.

The table lists this clone with a few counts. The chain employs TRBV28 and TRBJ1-5; 7 bases are shared with TRBD1. Germline V gene lookup returns CDR1 MDHEN and CDR2 SYDVKM. This CDR3 has 14 residues. J gave up 2 bases and V 8 bases, and 6 bases lay outside the gene matches. The DNA for the CDR3 is TGTGCCAGCTGGGCCAGGGGGGGCAATCAGCCCCAGCATTTT. It translates to CASWARGGNQPQHF.

The J gene is TRBJ2-1, the V gene TRBV2, with unresolved D. Germline CDR1 is SNHLY and CDR2 is FYNNEI. V was trimmed by 2 bases and J by 6 bases, leaving 5 bases between them. The CDR3 totals 12 residues. The CDR3 region is CASSESRNEQFF. CDR3 DNA: TGTGCCAGCAGTGAAAGCCGCAATGAGCAGTTCTTC. Supplemented by reference TRBV2 and TRBJ2-1, the full variable domain reads EPEVTQTPSHQVTQMGQEVILRCVPISNHLYFYWYRQILGQKVEFLVSFYNNEISEKSEIFDDQFSVERPDGSNFTLKIRSTKLEDSAMYFCASSESRNEQFFGPGTRLTVL.

V usage is TRBV5-6 and J usage is TRBJ1-2; weak D call: TRBD1 (5 bases). CDR1 and CDR2 (germline): SGHDT, YYEEEE. Trimming pared 0 bases from V and 8 bases from J, leaving 14 bases between. CDR3 size: 14 residues. In nucleotides, the CDR3 is TGTGCCAGCAGCTTGGACAGGTTGATAGAAGGCTACACCTTC. It yields the protein CASSLDRLIEGYTF. Based on the CDR3 plus reference TRBV5-6 and TRBJ1-2, the full variable domain is DAGVTQSPTHLIKTRGQQVTLRCSPKSGHDTVSWYQQALGQGPQFIFQYYEEEERQRGNFPDRFSGHQFPNYSSELNVNALLLGDSALYLCASSLDRLIEGYTFGSGTRLTVV.

V is TRBV5-4 and J is TRBJ2-1; no clear D gene. Germline CDR1 is SGHNT and CDR2 is YYREEE (reference sequence). This CDR3 spans 14 amino acids. V was shortened by 3 bases and J by 8 bases, with 15 bases between the two germline ends. The DNA for the CDR3 is TGTGCCAGCAGCTCTCGACCCGAGGCCGATGAGCAGTTCTTC. It is translated as CASSSRPEADEQFF.

The V call is TRBV28, the J call TRBJ2-1; perhaps TRBD2 as D (6 bases). Germline lookup yields CDR1 MDHEN and CDR2 SYDVKM. V lost 4 bases, J lost 4 bases, and 14 bases lay in between. This CDR3 has 15 amino acids. The CDR3 loop is CASSSPGDRYNEQFF. The CDR3 bases are TGTGCCAGCAGTTCCCCGGGGGATCGGTACAATGAGCAGTTCTTC.

V is TRBV7-9 and J is TRBJ2-1; 9 bases are shared with TRBD2. Per germline, CDR1 SEHNR and CDR2 FQNEAQ (reference sequence). The CDR3 covers 18 residues. V dropped 5 bases and J dropped 1; count of bases not matched to a gene: 12. The CDR3 reads CASSPRDTSGLSYNEQFF. The CDR3 nucleotides read TGTGCCAGCAGCCCACGAGACACTAGCGGGTTATCCTACAATGAGCAGTTCTTC.

This chain links TRBV5-4 with TRBJ1-3; no firm D call. The germline gives CDR1 SGHNT, CDR2 YYREEE (reference sequence). Trimming stripped 0 bases from V and 6 bases from J, with 4 bases between. The CDR3 is 12 residues long. The CDR3 region is CASSLDQNTIYF. The CDR3 nucleotides read TGTGCCAGCAGCTTGGATCAAAACACCATATATTTT.

The chain recombines TRBV5-1 with TRBJ1-3, with D tentatively TRBD1 (5 bases). The V gene's germline CDR1 is SGHRS and CDR2 YFSETQ. V lost 0 bases and J lost 0, with 13 bases in between. This CDR3 region has 17 residues. This CDR3 reads CASSLAWQGGSGNTIYF. CDR3 coding DNA: TGCGCCAGCAGCTTGGCCTGGCAGGGCGGCTCTGGAAACACCATATATTTT.

The chain combines TRBV28 with TRBJ2-3, with D perhaps TRBD2 (6 bases). Germline V gene lookup returns CDR1 MDHEN and CDR2 SYDVKM. This CDR3 is 14 amino acids long. Trimming cost V 6 bases and J 0 bases, with 10 bases left between them. The CDR3 protein is CASRPGTSTDTQYF. The CDR3 DNA reads as TGTGCCAGCAGGCCCGGGACTAGCACAGATACGCAGTATTTT.

The chain links TRBV5-1 to TRBJ2-7; D not certain. There are 15 residues in the CDR3. From germline, CDR1 is SGHRS and CDR2 YFSETQ. The V end lost 3 bases, the J end lost 0 bases, and 13 bases lay between the germline ends. CDR3 bases: TGCGCCAGCAGCTATTTGCCCGCGAGCTCCTACGAGCAGTACTTC. Translation gives CASSYLPASSYEQYF.

This chain connects TRBV7-2 to TRBJ1-1, with D possibly matching TRBD1 (5 bases). This CDR3 contains 14 residues. V was shortened by 1 base and J by 0 bases, with 6 bases between the two germline ends. Germline CDR1 reads SGHTA; CDR2 reads FQGNSA. The CDR3 region has the DNA TGTGCCAGCAGCTTAGGACAGCTGAACACTGAAGCTTTCTTT. Its translation is CASSLGQLNTEAFF.

The chain uses TRBV27 and TRBJ2-1; D remains ambiguous. V was trimmed by 5 bases and J by 1 base, leaving 12 bases between them. The CDR3 consists of 15 residues. CDR1 MNHEY and CDR2 SMNVEV come from the germline V gene (reference sequence). The CDR3 spells CASSVDSVSYNEQFF. Written as DNA, the CDR3 is TGTGCCAGCAGTGTGGATTCAGTGTCCTACAATGAGCAGTTCTTC.

This clone was seen only once. Other DNA variants within this sample encode the same CDR3. CDR3 residues: CASSQRQETQYF. CDR3 DNA: TGTGCCAGCAGCCAACGCCAAGAGACCCAGTACTTC. The chain joins TRBV14 to TRBJ2-5, with D unresolved. The V gene lost 2 bases and the J gene lost 1 base, with 2 bases spanning the gap. Germline V lookup: CDR1 SGHDN, CDR2 FVKESK. CDR3 size: 12 residues.

The chain joins TRBV5-4 to TRBJ2-5; possibly TRBD2 for D (6 bases). The germline CDR1 and CDR2 sequences are SGHNT and YYREEE (reference sequence). Trimming cost V 1 base and J 5 bases, with 12 bases left between them. The CDR3 totals 14 residues. The CDR3 nucleotides read TGTGCCAGCAGCTTGTTTAATGGAGGGGAGACCCAGTACTTC. It encodes CASSLFNGGETQYF.

This chain uses TRBV9 with TRBJ2-2; D gene ambiguous. In germline, CDR1 is SGDLS, CDR2 YYNGEE. This CDR3 is 12 amino acids long. Between the trimmed V and J ends, which lost 3 bases and 10 bases, there was a span of 10 bases. CDR3: CASSANVEELFF. The CDR3 DNA sequence: TGTGCCAGCAGCGCCAATGTGGAGGAGCTGTTTTTT.

There are a few counts of this clone. The rearrangement links TRBV28 to TRBJ1-5; unclear D gene. This CDR3 region has 14 residues. V shed 7 bases and J shed 3 bases, with 13 bases lying between them. CDR1 is MDHEN and CDR2 is SYDVKM in the germline V gene. CDR3 protein: CASTIDGYNQPQHF. For the CDR3, the DNA is TGTGCCAGCACCATCGACGGATACAATCAGCCCCAGCATTTT.